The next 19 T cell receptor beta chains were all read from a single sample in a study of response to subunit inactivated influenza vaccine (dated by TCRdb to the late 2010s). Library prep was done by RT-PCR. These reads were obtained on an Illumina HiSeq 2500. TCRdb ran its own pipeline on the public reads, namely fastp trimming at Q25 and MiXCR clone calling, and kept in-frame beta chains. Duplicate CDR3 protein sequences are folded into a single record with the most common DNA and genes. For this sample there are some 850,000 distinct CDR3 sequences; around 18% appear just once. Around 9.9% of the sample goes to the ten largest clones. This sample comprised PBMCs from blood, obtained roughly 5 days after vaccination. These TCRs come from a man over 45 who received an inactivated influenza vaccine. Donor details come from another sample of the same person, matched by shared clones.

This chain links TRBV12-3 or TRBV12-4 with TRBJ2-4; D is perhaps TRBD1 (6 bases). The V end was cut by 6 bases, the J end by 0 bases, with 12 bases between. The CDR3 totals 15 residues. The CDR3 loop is CASSPDRLAKNIQYF. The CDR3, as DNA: TGTGCCAGCAGCCCCGACAGGCTAGCCAAAAACATTCAGTACTTC.

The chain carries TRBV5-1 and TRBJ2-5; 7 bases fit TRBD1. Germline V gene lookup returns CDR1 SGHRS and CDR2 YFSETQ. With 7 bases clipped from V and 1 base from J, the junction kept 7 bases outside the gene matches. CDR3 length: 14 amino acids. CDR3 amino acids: CASAEQGIQETQYF. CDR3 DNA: TGCGCCAGCGCGGAACAGGGGATCCAAGAGACCCAGTACTTC.

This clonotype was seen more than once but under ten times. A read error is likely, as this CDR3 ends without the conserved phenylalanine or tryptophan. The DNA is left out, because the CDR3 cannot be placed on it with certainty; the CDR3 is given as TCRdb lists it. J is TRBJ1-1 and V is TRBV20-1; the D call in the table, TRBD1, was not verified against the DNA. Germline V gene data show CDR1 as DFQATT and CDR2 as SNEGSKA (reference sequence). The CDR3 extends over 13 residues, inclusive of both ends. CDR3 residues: CSASPRGNTEVFL.

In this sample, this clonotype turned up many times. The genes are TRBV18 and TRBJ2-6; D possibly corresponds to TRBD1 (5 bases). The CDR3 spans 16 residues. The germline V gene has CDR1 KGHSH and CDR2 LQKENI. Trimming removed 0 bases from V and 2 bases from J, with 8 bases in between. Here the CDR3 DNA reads TGTGCCAGCTCACCACCTCCAGGGCCTGGGGCCAACGTCCTGACTTTC. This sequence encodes CASSPPPGPGANVLTF.

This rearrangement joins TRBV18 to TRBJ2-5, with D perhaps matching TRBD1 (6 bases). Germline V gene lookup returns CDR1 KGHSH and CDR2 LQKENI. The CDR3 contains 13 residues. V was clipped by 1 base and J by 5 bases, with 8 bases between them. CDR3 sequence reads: CASSPQGVETQYF. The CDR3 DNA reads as TGTGCCAGCTCACCACAGGGGGTGGAGACCCAGTACTTC.

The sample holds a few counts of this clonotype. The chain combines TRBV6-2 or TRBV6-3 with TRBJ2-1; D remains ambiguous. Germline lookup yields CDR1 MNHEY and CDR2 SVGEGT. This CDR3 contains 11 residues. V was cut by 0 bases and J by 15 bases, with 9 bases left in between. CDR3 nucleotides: TGTGCCAGCAGTTACTCAAGGGAATCGTTCTTC. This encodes CASSYSRESFF.

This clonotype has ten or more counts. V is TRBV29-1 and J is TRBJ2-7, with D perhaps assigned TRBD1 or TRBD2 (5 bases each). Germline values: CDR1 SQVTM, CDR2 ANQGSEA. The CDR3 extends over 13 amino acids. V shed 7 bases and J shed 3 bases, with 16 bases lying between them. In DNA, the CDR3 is TGCAGCGCGCTGGGGGTCGGAATCTACGAGCAGTACTTC. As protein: CSALGVGIYEQYF.

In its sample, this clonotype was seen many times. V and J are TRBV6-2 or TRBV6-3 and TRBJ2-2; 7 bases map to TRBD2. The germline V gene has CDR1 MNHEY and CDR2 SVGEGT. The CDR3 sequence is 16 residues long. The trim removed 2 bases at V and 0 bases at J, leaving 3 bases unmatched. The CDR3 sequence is CASSYGLAANTGELFF. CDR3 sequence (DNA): TGTGCCAGCAGTTACGGGCTAGCGGCGAACACCGGGGAGCTGTTTTTT.

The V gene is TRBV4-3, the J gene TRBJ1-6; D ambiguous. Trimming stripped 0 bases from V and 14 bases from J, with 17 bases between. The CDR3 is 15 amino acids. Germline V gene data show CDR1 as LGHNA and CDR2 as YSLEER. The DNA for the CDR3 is TGCGCCAGCAGCCAAGATATGGGTAAAGGAAGGACCCTCCACTTT. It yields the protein CASSQDMGKGRTLHF.

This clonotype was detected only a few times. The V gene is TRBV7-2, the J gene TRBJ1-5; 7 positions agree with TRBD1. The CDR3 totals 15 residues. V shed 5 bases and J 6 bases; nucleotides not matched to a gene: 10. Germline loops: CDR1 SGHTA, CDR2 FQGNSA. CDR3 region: CASSPQGGDFQPQHF. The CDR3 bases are TGTGCCAGCAGCCCTCAAGGGGGCGATTTTCAGCCCCAGCATTTT.

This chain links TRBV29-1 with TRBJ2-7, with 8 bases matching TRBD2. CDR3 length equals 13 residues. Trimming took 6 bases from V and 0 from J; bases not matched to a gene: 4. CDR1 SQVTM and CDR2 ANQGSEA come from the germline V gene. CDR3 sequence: CSVVSGNSYEQYF. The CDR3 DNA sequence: TGCAGCGTGGTTAGCGGGAACTCCTACGAGCAGTACTTC.

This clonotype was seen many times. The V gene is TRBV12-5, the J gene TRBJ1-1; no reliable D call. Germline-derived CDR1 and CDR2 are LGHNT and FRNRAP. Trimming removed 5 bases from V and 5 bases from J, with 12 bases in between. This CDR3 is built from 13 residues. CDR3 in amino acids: CASGLDGWTEAFF. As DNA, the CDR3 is TGTGCTAGTGGTCTGGACGGATGGACTGAAGCTTTCTTT.

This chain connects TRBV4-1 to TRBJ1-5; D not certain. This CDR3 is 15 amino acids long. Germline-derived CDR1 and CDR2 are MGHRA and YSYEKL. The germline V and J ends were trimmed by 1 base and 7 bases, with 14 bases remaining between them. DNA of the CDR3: TGCGCCAGCAGCCAAGGTTACATGAGGGAACAGCCCCAGCATTTT. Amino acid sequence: CASSQGYMREQPQHF.

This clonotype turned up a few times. The CDR3: CSVGGLAGGPWYGELFF. The CDR3 nucleotides are TGCAGCGTTGGGGGCCTAGCGGGAGGGCCCTGGTACGGGGAGCTGTTTTTT. The chain links TRBV29-1 to TRBJ2-2; 12 bases align to TRBD2. J gave up 7 bases and V 4 bases, and 13 bases lay outside the gene matches. The CDR3 spans 17 residues. Germline V gene lookup returns CDR1 SQVTM and CDR2 ANQGSEA.

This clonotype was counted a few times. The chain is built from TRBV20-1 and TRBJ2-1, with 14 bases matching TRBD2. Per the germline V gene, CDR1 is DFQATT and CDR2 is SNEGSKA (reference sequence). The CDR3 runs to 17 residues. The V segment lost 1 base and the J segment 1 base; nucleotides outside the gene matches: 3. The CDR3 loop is CSARGLAGGLSYNEQFF. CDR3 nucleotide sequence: TGCAGTGCTAGAGGACTAGCGGGAGGGCTATCCTACAATGAGCAGTTCTTC.

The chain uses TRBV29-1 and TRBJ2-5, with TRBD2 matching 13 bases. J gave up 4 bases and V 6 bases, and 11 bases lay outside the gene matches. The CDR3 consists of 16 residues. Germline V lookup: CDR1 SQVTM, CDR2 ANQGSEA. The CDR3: CSVERTSGSFRETQYF. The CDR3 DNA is TGCAGCGTGGAACGGACTAGCGGGAGTTTTCGAGAGACCCAGTACTTC. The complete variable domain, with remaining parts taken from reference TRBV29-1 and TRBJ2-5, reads SAVISQKPSRDICQRGTSLTIQCQVDSQVTMMFWYRQQPGQSLTLIATANQGSEATYESGFVIDKFPISRPNLTFSTLTVSNMSPEDSSIYLCSVERTSGSFRETQYFGPGTRLLVL.

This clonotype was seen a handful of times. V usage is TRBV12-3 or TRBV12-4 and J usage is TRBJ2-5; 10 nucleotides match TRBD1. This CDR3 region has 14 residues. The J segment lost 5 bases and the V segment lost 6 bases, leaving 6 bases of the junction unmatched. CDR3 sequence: CASRRQGALETQYF. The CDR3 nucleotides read TGTGCCAGCAGGAGACAGGGGGCTCTGGAGACCCAGTACTTC.

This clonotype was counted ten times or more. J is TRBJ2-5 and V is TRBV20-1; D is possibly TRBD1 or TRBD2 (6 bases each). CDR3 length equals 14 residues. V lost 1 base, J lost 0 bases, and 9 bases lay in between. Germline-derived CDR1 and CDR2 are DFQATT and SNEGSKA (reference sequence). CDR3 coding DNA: TGCAGTGCTAGAGTAGGGGGGTACCAAGAGACCCAGTACTTC. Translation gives CSARVGGYQETQYF.

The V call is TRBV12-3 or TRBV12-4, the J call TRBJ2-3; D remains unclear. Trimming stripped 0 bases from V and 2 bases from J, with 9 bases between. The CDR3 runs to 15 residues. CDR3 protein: CASSLARFNTDTQYF. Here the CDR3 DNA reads TGTGCCAGCAGTTTAGCGAGGTTCAACACAGATACGCAGTATTTT.